This T cell receptor (beta chain) emerged from a study of T cells after posttransplantation cyclophosphamide. Study observations and caveats: Donor-recipient repertoire similarity was low at 1-2 months, rising over year one.

Per the germline V gene, CDR1 is MNHEY and CDR2 is SVGAGI. The length of the CDR3 is 13 residues. V was pared by 2 bases and J by 3 bases, with 7 bases between. This clone was seen at least ten times. The antigen is not known. Produced via immunoSEQ multiplex PCR; TCRdb's table is partial and in-frame only. Recorded here are over 30,000 clones, none singletons. V is TRBV6-5 and J is TRBJ1-2; the D is unclear. The source of this sequence is a girl aged 10-17 years in good health, CMV-negative, and a related stem cell transplant donor. The sequenced sample was PBMCs. CDR3 sequence reads: CASSYRGYYGYTF. Written as DNA, the CDR3 is TGTGCCAGCAGTTACCGCGGGTACTATGGCTACACCTTC.